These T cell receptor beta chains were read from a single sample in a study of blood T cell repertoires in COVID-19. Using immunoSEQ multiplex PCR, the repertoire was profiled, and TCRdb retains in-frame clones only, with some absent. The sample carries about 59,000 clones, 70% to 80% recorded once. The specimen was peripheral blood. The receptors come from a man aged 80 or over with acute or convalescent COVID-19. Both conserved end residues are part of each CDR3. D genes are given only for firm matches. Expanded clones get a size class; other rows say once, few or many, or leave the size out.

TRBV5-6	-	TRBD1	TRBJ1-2	TGTGCCAGCAGCCTGGGGGACAGGGCCTCCAACTATGGCTACACCTTC	CASSLGDRASNYGYTF
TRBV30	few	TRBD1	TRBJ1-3	TGTGCCTGGACAGGGGGAAATGGAAACACCATATATTTT	CAWTGGNGNTIYF
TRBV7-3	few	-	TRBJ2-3	TGTGCCAGCAGCTTAGAGGGTAGCACAGATACGCAGTATTTT	CASSLEGSTDTQYF
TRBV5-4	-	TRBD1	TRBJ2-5	TGTGCCAGCAGCTTGGACCTACAGGGGGGAGGTAAAGAGACCCAGTACTTC	CASSLDLQGGGKETQYF
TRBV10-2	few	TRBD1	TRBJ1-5	TGCGCCACTAGCGACAGGGGCAATCAGCCCCAGCATTTT	CATSDRGNQPQHF
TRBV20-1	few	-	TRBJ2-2	TGCAGTGCTAGTCGCGGCTCGACCGGGGAGCTGTTTTTT	CSASRGSTGELFF
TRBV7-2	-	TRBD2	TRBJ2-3	TGTGCCAGCAGCAACGGGGGGAGCACAGATACGCAGTATTTT	CASSNGGSTDTQYF
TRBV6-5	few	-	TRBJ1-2	TGTGCCAGCAGTCAGTTCGATGGCTACACCTTC	CASSQFDGYTF
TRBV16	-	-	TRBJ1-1	TGTGCCAGCAGCCAATGGACACCTTCATACACTGAAGCTTTCTTT	CASSQWTPSYTEAFF
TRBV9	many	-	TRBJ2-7	TGTGCCAGCAGCGTAGACGGGAGCTCCTACGAGCAGTACTTC	CASSVDGSSYEQYF
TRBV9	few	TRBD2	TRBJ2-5	TGTGCCAGCAGCAACGGACTAGCGGGAGCAACTGAGACCCAGTACTTC	CASSNGLAGATETQYF
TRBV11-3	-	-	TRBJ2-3	TGTGCCAGCAGCTTATCGAGGGCCTATGCTAGCACAGATACGCAGTATTTT	CASSLSRAYASTDTQYF
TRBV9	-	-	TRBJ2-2	TGTGCCAGCAGCGTACAGGGGTCCGGGGAGCTGTTTTTT	CASSVQGSGELFF
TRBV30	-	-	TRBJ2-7	TGTGCCTGGAGTGTACCGGGTGACTCCTACGAGCAGTACTTC	CAWSVPGDSYEQYF